This entry concerns a single T cell receptor (beta chain). These data are taken from a study of blood T cell repertoires in COVID-19. Study details: Samples taken during acute and convalescent COVID-19 were collected in the United States, Italy and Spain. In each case, the material was cDNA or gDNA derived from T cells, B-cell-depleted T cells, or PBMCs.

Germline V gives CDR1 LNHDA, CDR2 SQIVND (reference sequence). CDR3 length: 13 amino acids. V lost 8 bases to trimming and J lost 3 bases, with 13 bases between them. Per the study methods: Amplified reference gene primers provided the basis for estimating nucleated cell counts. Sequencing was performed with immunoSEQ multiplex PCR; in TCRdb, only in-frame clones are kept and a portion is missing. The DNA gave D and trimming, while V, J and clone size come from that table. The sample lists about 120,000 clones, 70% to 90% occurring once. The chain carries TRBV19 and TRBJ2-5; D possibly corresponds to TRBD2 (6 bases). The sequencing sample was made of peripheral blood. This TCR was recovered from a woman aged 80 or older with acute or convalescent COVID-19. Here the CDR3 reads CASSRWGEETQYF. CDR3 sequence (DNA): TGTGCCAGTTCTCGCTGGGGGGAAGAGACCCAGTACTTC. Full variable domain (remainder filled in from reference TRBV19 and TRBJ2-5): DGGITQSPKYLFRKEGQNVTLSCEQNLNHDAMYWYRQDPGQGLRLIYYSQIVNDFQKGDIAEGYSVSREKKESFPLTVTSAQKNPTAFYLCASSRWGEETQYFGPGTRLLVL.